These T cell receptor beta chains were read from a single sample in a study of T cell changes during pregnancy in multiple sclerosis. Profiling relied on immunoSEQ multiplex PCR, and the TCRdb table lists in-frame clones only, not all of them. The table lists 40,000 to 50,000 clones, about 93% of them singletons. Source: CD4+ T cells from peripheral blood mononuclear cells, taken before pregnancy. These receptors were taken from a female donor with multiple sclerosis, enrolled in a pregnancy study. CDR3s include the opening cysteine and the closing phenylalanine or tryptophan. D genes are given only for firm matches. Rows give clone size only sometimes, using once, few, many, or a class for an expanded clone.

clone_size	j_call	v_call	d_call	cdr3_nt	cdr3_aa
NA	TRBJ1-1	TRBV2	TRBD1	TGTGCCAGCAGTGCGGGACAGCAAAACACTGAAGCTTTCTTT	CASSAGQQNTEAFF
NA	TRBJ2-7	TRBV10-3	TRBD2	TGTGCCATCAGTGAGTTAGCGGGATACGAGCAGTACTTC	CAISELAGYEQYF
once	TRBJ1-2	TRBV2	NA	TGTGCCAGCAGCGCAGAAAACTATGGCTACACCTTC	CASSAENYGYTF
NA	TRBJ1-4	TRBV6-6	TRBD1	TGTGCCAGCAGGCTGGGACAGGCGGATGAAAAACTGTTTTTT	CASRLGQADEKLFF
NA	TRBJ2-5	TRBV7-2	TRBD2	TGTGCCAGCAGCTTAGGACTAGCGGGGATAGAGACCCAGTACTTC	CASSLGLAGIETQYF
NA	TRBJ2-3	TRBV5-4	TRBD2	TGTGCCAGCTTCCCACGTGGGACTAGCGGGGGGGATACGCAGTATTTT	CASFPRGTSGGDTQYF
NA	TRBJ1-1	TRBV6-5	NA	TGTGCCAGCAGTTTGGGGCGGGGGGGAACGTCTGAAGCTTTCTTT	CASSLGRGGTSEAFF
once	TRBJ1-1	TRBV6-5	NA	TGTGCCAGCAGTTACTCGAGACGGGGAAACACTGAAGCTTTCTTT	CASSYSRRGNTEAFF
NA	TRBJ1-1	TRBV7-9	TRBD1	TGTGCCAGCAGCTTAGAAGGGACAGGGGGTACTGAAGCTTTCTTT	CASSLEGTGGTEAFF
NA	TRBJ2-1	TRBV28	NA	TGTGCCAGCAGCCTGGCCCACAATGAGCAGTTCTTC	CASSLAHNEQFF
NA	TRBJ2-3	TRBV9	NA	TGTGCCAGCAGCGTAGCTACGACTAGACCAGATACGCAGTATTTT	CASSVATTRPDTQYF
NA	TRBJ2-3	TRBV6-5	NA	TGTGCCAGCAGTTACTCTTTCACTAAGCCTGATACGCAGTATTTT	CASSYSFTKPDTQYF
once	TRBJ1-1	TRBV4-1	NA	TGCGCCAGCAGCCAAGATTTTGGAGTTCACACTGAAGCTTTCTTT	CASSQDFGVHTEAFF
NA	TRBJ1-3	TRBV5-5	NA	TGTGCCAGCAGCTTGGGGCAATCGGGAGGAAACACCATATATTTT	CASSLGQSGGNTIYF
NA	TRBJ2-7	TRBV6-6	NA	TGTGCCAGCAGTCTAACACAGGGGAGGTACGAGCAGTACTTC	CASSLTQGRYEQYF
NA	TRBJ2-3	TRBV4-2	TRBD2	TGTGCCAGCAGCCAAGTAGCGGGTGGCACAGATACGCAGTATTTT	CASSQVAGGTDTQYF
NA	TRBJ2-1	TRBV27	NA	TGTGCCAGCACCCTAATCGGACTGGGCCCTTACAATGAGCAGTTCTTC	CASTLIGLGPYNEQFF
NA	TRBJ1-1	TRBV30	NA	TGTGCCTGGACCCCACTCACGGGAGGGGCGAACACTGAAGCTTTCTTT	CAWTPLTGGANTEAFF
NA	TRBJ2-1	TRBV6-5	TRBD1	TGTGCCAGCAGCTGGGGGACAGGGGCGAACAATGAGCAGTTCTTC	CASSWGTGANNEQFF
NA	TRBJ2-5	TRBV15	TRBD1	TGTGCCACCAGCACTCCTTACAGGGGGCCAGGAGAGACCCAGTACTTC	CATSTPYRGPGETQYF
once	TRBJ1-3	TRBV6-1	NA	TGTGCCAGCACCGGAGGTGATGTTCTCCGGAACACCATATATTTT	CASTGGDVLRNTIYF
NA	TRBJ2-5	TRBV2	TRBD1	TGTGCCAGCAGCGTAGGGACAGGGAAAGAGACCCAGTACTTC	CASSVGTGKETQYF
NA	TRBJ1-4	TRBV5-1	NA	TGCGCCAGCAGAATTCTTCAGATCGTGAAAAAACTGTTTTTT	CASRILQIVKKLFF
NA	TRBJ2-1	TRBV7-7	TRBD1	TGTGCCAGCAGCTTTGACAGGGCACACAATGAGCAGTTCTTC	CASSFDRAHNEQFF
NA	TRBJ2-1	TRBV28	TRBD1	TGTGCCAGCAGTTTTGAAAGGGGGCGCAGCAATGAGCAGTTCTTC	CASSFERGRSNEQFF
once	TRBJ1-5	TRBV19	NA	TGTGCCAGTTCGACGACCACCTTTCGGAGCGTTAATCAGCCCCAGCATTTT	CASSTTTFRSVNQPQHF
NA	TRBJ2-7	TRBV11-2	TRBD2	TGTGCCAGCAGCTTAGATAGCGGGAGCTCATACGAGCAGTACTTC	CASSLDSGSSYEQYF
NA	TRBJ2-3	TRBV7-2	NA	TGTGCCAGCAGCTATAACAGCCCTCCCTCGGATACGCAGTATTTT	CASSYNSPPSDTQYF
NA	TRBJ1-3	TRBV28	NA	TGTGCCAGCAGTTTACGGGGGGCGGTCGGAAACACCATATATTTT	CASSLRGAVGNTIYF
few	TRBJ1-5	TRBV5-1	TRBD1	TGCGCCAGCAGCCTAGGACAGGGGACGCAGCCCCAGCATTTT	CASSLGQGTQPQHF
NA	TRBJ2-1	TRBV7-3	TRBD2	TGTGCCAGCAGCTTTACTCAGCGGGAGGGCTCCTACAATGAGCAGTTCTTC	CASSFTQREGSYNEQFF
medium-sized	TRBJ2-7	TRBV2	NA	TGTGCCAGCAACGGACGGGATCGAATCTACGAGCAGTACTTC	CASNGRDRIYEQYF
NA	TRBJ2-4	TRBV7-9	TRBD2	TGTGCCAGCAGTTCCGGGGGGGGCAAAAACATTCAGTACTTC	CASSSGGGKNIQYF
NA	TRBJ2-2	TRBV7-2	TRBD1	TGTGCCAGCAACATCCCGTGGGGCAGGGGGCGGCACCGGGGAGCTGTTTTT	CASNIPWGRGRHRGAVF
once	TRBJ1-2	TRBV27	NA	TGTGCCAGCGGCTCGTGGGTGGGGGCAGAGGGGGGCTACACCTTC	CASGSWVGAEGGYTF
NA	TRBJ1-4	TRBV6-5	NA	TGTGCCAGCAACGCGGGACGGCCTAGGGAAAAACTGTTTTTT	CASNAGRPREKLFF
NA	TRBJ2-3	TRBV9	TRBD1	TGTGCCAGCAGCCACACAGGGGGTAGCACAGATACGCAGTATTTT	CASSHTGGSTDTQYF
NA	TRBJ1-2	TRBV28	NA	TGTGCCAGCAGTTTGCAGGGGAATGGCTACACCTTC	CASSLQGNGYTF
NA	TRBJ2-1	TRBV29-1	TRBD2	TGCAGCGTTAAACTCACGGGGACTAGCGGTGAGCAGTTCTTC	CSVKLTGTSGEQFF
NA	TRBJ2-1	TRBV11-2	NA	TGTGCCAGCACCATTCCAGGGTACAATGAGCAGTTCTTC	CASTIPGYNEQFF
NA	TRBJ2-7	TRBV10-3	NA	TGTGCCATCAGTGAGTCTAGCGGCTTTAAGATAGAGCAGTACTTC	CAISESSGFKIEQYF
NA	TRBJ1-5	TRBV7-8	TRBD1	TGTGCCAGCAGCCCCAAGGGGGACAGGGGTAATCAGCCCCAGCATTTT	CASSPKGDRGNQPQHF
once	TRBJ1-1	TRBV27	NA	TGTGCCAGCAGTTTATCGTGGGGCACCAACACTGAAGCTTTCTTT	CASSLSWGTNTEAFF
once	TRBJ2-7	TRBV18	TRBD1	TGTGCCAGCTCACCCCTAACAGGGGTAGGCTCCTACGAGCAGTACTTC	CASSPLTGVGSYEQYF
NA	TRBJ2-3	TRBV9	TRBD1	TGTGCCAGCAGCGCGACAGGGCCAGATACGCAGTATTTT	CASSATGPDTQYF
NA	TRBJ1-2	TRBV11-2	TRBD1	TGTGCCAGCAGCTCGTTTTGGACAGGGAGGAATGGCTACACCTTC	CASSSFWTGRNGYTF
NA	TRBJ2-7	TRBV5-1	NA	TGCGCCAGCAGCTTGGGGGGAGGCTACGAGCAGTACTTC	CASSLGGGYEQYF
NA	TRBJ2-7	TRBV4-2	NA	TGTGCCAGCAGCCCGGGGAGCTCCTACGAGCAGTACTTC	CASSPGSSYEQYF
NA	TRBJ2-3	TRBV9	TRBD2	TGTGCCAGCAGCATAGCGGGGGGCATAGATACGCAGTATTTT	CASSIAGGIDTQYF
NA	TRBJ2-1	TRBV9	NA	TGTGCCAGCAGCGTTTCTAGCATCGACTACAATGAGCAGTTCTTC	CASSVSSIDYNEQFF
NA	TRBJ2-7	TRBV18	NA	TGTGCCAGCTCACCGGGGGGCTACGAGCAGTACTTC	CASSPGGYEQYF